Below are 8 T cell receptor beta chains sequenced from a single sample in a study of blood T cell repertoires in COVID-19. Assay used: immunoSEQ multiplex PCR; TCRdb lists only in-frame clones, some missing. The table shows about 170,000 clones, with 83% occurring only once. The specimen sequenced was peripheral blood. The source is a woman between 65 and 79 years old who had recovered from COVID-19.

This clone occurred a few times. This chain connects TRBV6-4 to TRBJ2-3; TRBD2 is a possible D gene (6 bases). The CDR3 runs 14 residues. CDR1 and CDR2 from the germline V gene are MRHNA and SNTAGT. Trimming stripped 3 bases from V and 5 bases from J, with 12 bases between. The CDR3 region has the DNA TGTGCCAGCAGTGATGAGCCGGGGGTAGATACGCAGTATTTT. Amino acid sequence: CASSDEPGVDTQYF.

Here the CDR3 DNA reads TGCGCCAGCAGCCAAGCAATTCGGGGGCAGCCCCAGCATTTT. The encoded protein is CASSQAIRGQPQHF. The V call is TRBV4-1, the J call TRBJ1-5; TRBD1 is a possible D gene (5 bases). Trimming left V 1 base short and J 7 bases short, with 11 bases between. CDR1 and CDR2 (germline): MGHRA, YSYEKL. The CDR3 covers 14 residues.

This clone was counted once. This chain joins TRBV6-6 and TRBJ2-7, with unresolved D. Looked up from germline, CDR1 is MNHNY and CDR2 is SVGAGI (reference sequence). The CDR3 consists of 13 residues. V gave up 2 bases and J gave up 0 bases, with 5 bases separating them. Here the CDR3 reads CASSYRSSYEQYF. CDR3 DNA: TGTGCCAGCAGTTACAGGAGCTCCTACGAGCAGTACTTC.

In its sample, this clone was seen many times. The chain carries TRBV4-2 and TRBJ1-4; D gene unclear. The CDR3 has 14 amino acids. The V end lost 3 bases, the J end lost 5 bases, and 10 bases lay between the germline ends. Germline loops: CDR1 LGHNA, CDR2 YNFKEQ. Here the CDR3 reads CASSQGRANEKLFF. CDR3 bases: TGTGCCAGCAGCCAGGGCAGAGCCAATGAAAAACTGTTTTTT.

The chain carries TRBV27 and TRBJ1-1; TRBD1 is a possible D gene (6 bases). The CDR3 is made up of 14 amino acids. The germline CDR1 and CDR2 sequences are MNHEY and SMNVEV (reference sequence). With 5 bases removed from V and 5 bases from J, the gap between germline ends came to 15 bases. CDR3 coding DNA: TGTGCCAGCAGTCAACCGGGGGGCCGGACTGAAGCTTTCTTT. It is translated as CASSQPGGRTEAFF.

The chain has TRBV5-8 and TRBJ1-4; D unresolved. This CDR3 region has 15 residues. In germline, CDR1 is SGHTS, CDR2 YDEGEE. Deletions cut 6 bases from V and 4 bases from J, with 16 bases between. The CDR3 region is CASTLMEPVNEKLFF. The CDR3 region has the DNA TGTGCCAGCACCCTCATGGAGCCAGTTAATGAAAAACTGTTTTTT.

This chain connects TRBV28 to TRBJ2-5; 7 bases are shared with TRBD2. V was pared by 11 bases and J by 9 bases, with 18 bases of the junction left unmatched. CDR1 is MDHEN, CDR2 SYDVKM, per germline. The CDR3 has 14 residues. This CDR3 is CASDRDYLPGSQYF. CDR3 DNA: TGTGCCTCGGACCGGGACTACCTACCAGGGTCCCAGTACTTC.

The V call is TRBV7-3, the J call TRBJ1-4; D ambiguous. The germline V gene has CDR1 SGHTA and CDR2 FQGTGA. This CDR3 comprises 11 residues. The V gene lost 2 bases and the J gene lost 8 bases, with 3 bases spanning the gap. DNA for the CDR3: TGTGCCAGCAGCTTACGGGAAAAACTGTTTTTT. Its protein product is CASSLREKLFF.